This T cell receptor beta chain was captured by sequencing in a study of blood T cell repertoires in COVID-19. On the study more broadly: Acute and convalescent COVID-19 specimens originated in the United States, Italy and Spain. T cells, B-cell-depleted T cells, or PBMCs provided the cDNA or gDNA that served as material.

The V segment lost 6 bases and the J segment 4 bases; nucleotides outside the gene matches: 7. The germline V gene encodes CDR1 MDHEN and CDR2 SYDVKM. There are 14 residues in the CDR3. As processed by the authors: Estimation of nucleated cell counts relied on the amplification of reference gene primers. Assay: immunoSEQ multiplex PCR; the TCRdb copy retains only in-frame clones and omits some. Clone size and V and J calls were adopted from that table, with D and trimming inferred from the DNA. The data show about 150,000 clones, with approximately 92% seen just once and roughly 15% held by the top ten.

The sequencing sample was made of peripheral blood. The chain recombines TRBV28 with TRBJ1-1; 8 nucleotides line up with TRBD1. The receptor was isolated from a woman aged 40 to 50 with acute or convalescent COVID-19. CDR3 sequence (DNA): TGTGCCAGCAGCTTCAGGGGGCTCGGCACTGAAGCTTTCTTT. This codes for CASSFRGLGTEAFF.